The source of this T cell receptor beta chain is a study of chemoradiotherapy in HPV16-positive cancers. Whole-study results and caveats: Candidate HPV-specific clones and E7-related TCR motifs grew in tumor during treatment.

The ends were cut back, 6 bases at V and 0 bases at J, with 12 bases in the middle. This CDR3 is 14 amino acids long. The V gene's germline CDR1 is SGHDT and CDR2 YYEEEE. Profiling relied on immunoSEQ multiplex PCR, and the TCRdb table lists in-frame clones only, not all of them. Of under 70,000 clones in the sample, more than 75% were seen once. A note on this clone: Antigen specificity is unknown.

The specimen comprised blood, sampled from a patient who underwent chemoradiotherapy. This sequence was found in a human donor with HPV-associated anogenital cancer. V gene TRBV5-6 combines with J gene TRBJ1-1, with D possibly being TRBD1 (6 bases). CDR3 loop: CASNRDRLNTEAFF. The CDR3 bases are TGTGCCAGCAACAGGGACCGCTTGAACACTGAAGCTTTCTTT.